Given below is one T cell receptor (beta chain) in context. Its target antigen remains unknown. Base-call qualities are not available, and no considerably larger clone is one nucleotide away. This record belongs to a study of response to subunit inactivated influenza vaccine (dated by TCRdb to between 2017 and 2018). Looking at the study overall: Deep quantitative T cell receptor repertoire profiling was used in the study to track responses to a trivalent subunit inactivated influenza vaccine. General conclusions and limits of the study: The authors proposed that each seasonal influenza vaccination may bring in only a limited number of new T cells.

V is pared back by 5 bases and J by 5 bases, with 15 bases lying between the germline termini. CDR3 length: 14 amino acids, cysteine to phenylalanine. Left in the record is the CDR3 DNA by itself, 42 bases read in frame from the first base. From a lookup of the germline V gene, CDR1 and CDR2 are SGHTA and FQGTGA. The protocol used for the library was RT-PCR. Instrument on record: Illumina HiSeq 2500. The public reads were reprocessed in TCRdb via fastp at Q25 and MiXCR, keeping in-frame beta chains. Merged by CDR3 protein, the rows form single entries marked with the most common genes and DNA. The sample table contains 500,000 or so distinct CDR3 sequences; only one count was recorded for 15% to 20% of them. The ten largest clones take up about 3% of the sample.

This clonotype was sampled from a man aged 50-75 years who received an inactivated influenza vaccine. Donor details come from another sample of the same person, matched by shared clones. The sample in question was CD4+ T cells sorted from PBMCs, obtained approximately 25 months after vaccination. The rearrangement joined TRBV7-3 to TRBJ1-2; a tentative D call is TRBD1 (5 bases match). The CDR3 protein sequence reads: CASSPVAGMYGYTF. The sequenced DNA: TGTGCCAGCAGCCCCGTGGCAGGGATGTATGGCTACACCTTC.